Below are 3 T cell receptor beta chains sequenced from a single sample in a study of blood T cell repertoires in COVID-19. Here immunoSEQ multiplex PCR was the method, and the copy in TCRdb shows in-frame clones only, minus some. The sample includes 72,000 or so clones, 75% to 90% of them seen just once. The sequencing sample was made of peripheral blood. The receptors originated from a man between 65 and 85 years old who had recovered from COVID-19.

V and J are TRBV6-5 and TRBJ1-1, with D tentatively TRBD1 (5 bases). Germline CDR1 is MNHEY and CDR2 is SVGAGI. Trimming left V 7 bases short and J 3 bases short, with 12 bases between. The CDR3 consists of 13 residues. The CDR3 bases are TGTGCCAGCACCAGAGGGGAGGACACTGAAGCTTTCTTT. Its translation is CASTRGEDTEAFF.

The chain is built from TRBV7-3 and TRBJ2-5, with a weak D call TRBD2 (6 bases). This CDR3 has 14 residues. Trimming cost V 3 bases and J 2 bases, with 10 bases left between them. Germline V lookup: CDR1 SGHTA, CDR2 FQGTGA. The CDR3 sequence: CASSLEGGQETQYF. In DNA form, the CDR3 reads TGTGCCAGCAGCTTGGAGGGAGGTCAAGAGACCCAGTACTTC.

This clone occurred once. This chain joins TRBV19 and TRBJ1-2; D possibly corresponds to TRBD1 (6 bases). Looked up from germline, CDR1 is LNHDA and CDR2 is SQIVND (reference sequence). CDR3 size: 12 residues. The V gene lost 10 bases and the J gene lost 8 bases, with 17 bases spanning the gap. As DNA, the CDR3 is TGTGCCACTCAGACAGGCCCGTCAGGCTACACCTTC. Translating it yields CATQTGPSGYTF.